The 19 T cell receptor beta chains listed next were all sequenced from one sample in a study of T cells after yellow fever vaccination. In TCRdb, the 5' RACE reads were re-called with MiXCR into one record per CDR3 protein. This table has around 320,000 distinct CDR3 sequences, 8.7% appearing once. Sample: CD4+ T cells sorted from PBMCs, taken 5 days after the yellow fever booster vaccination. The origin of the receptors is a man younger than 35 who received the YFV17D yellow fever vaccine.

V gene TRBV20-1 combines with J gene TRBJ2-1; possible D gene TRBD2, 5 bases. CDR3 length equals 12 residues. Trimming cost V 3 bases and J 3 bases, with 6 bases left between them. Germline loops: CDR1 DFQATT, CDR2 SNEGSKA (reference sequence). The CDR3 sequence is CSASRDYNEQFF. CDR3 sequence (DNA): TGCAGTGCTAGCCGGGACTACAATGAGCAGTTCTTC.

This clonotype was counted many times. V usage is TRBV20-1 and J usage is TRBJ2-7, with TRBD1 identical over 7 bases. Trimming at V came to 6 bases and at J to 3 bases, leaving 14 bases not matched to a gene. The CDR3 totals 15 residues. Germline values: CDR1 DFQATT, CDR2 SNEGSKA (reference sequence). CDR3 residues: CSAQPGQLLLYEQYV. The CDR3, as DNA: TGCAGTGCACAGCCGGGACAGCTCCTGCTCTACGAGCAGTACGTC.

The chain couples TRBV7-9 to TRBJ2-7, with a weak D call TRBD1 (7 bases). V shed 5 bases and J shed 6 bases, with 17 bases lying between them. Per germline, CDR1 SEHNR and CDR2 FQNEAQ (reference sequence). This CDR3 is built from 14 residues. The CDR3 coding sequence is TGTGCCAGCAGCCTAACAGGGGAGGTAGGCGAGCAGTACTTC. The encoded protein is CASSLTGEVGEQYF.

At least ten counts were recorded for this clonotype. This chain uses TRBV29-1 with TRBJ2-1; 8 positions agree with TRBD2. Germline loops: CDR1 SQVTM, CDR2 ANQGSEA. The J segment lost 9 bases and the V segment lost 6 bases, leaving 10 bases of the junction unmatched. CDR3 length equals 13 residues. CDR3 in amino acids: CSVGGGVHVEQFF. The CDR3 bases are TGCAGCGTCGGGGGGGGGGTACACGTTGAGCAGTTCTTC.

This clonotype was counted a few times. The CDR3 bases are TGTGCCAGCAGCCATAAGAAGGGAGAGACCCAGTACTTC. Translating it yields CASSHKKGETQYF. The rearrangement uses TRBV3-1 and TRBJ2-5; no firm D call. The CDR3 loop spans 13 amino acids. Trimming took 3 bases from V and 4 from J, leaving 9 bases between them. Germline assignment: CDR1 LGHDT and CDR2 YNNKEL (reference sequence).

A few counts support this clonotype. This sequence joins TRBV9 and TRBJ1-5; D is unresolved. The germline gives CDR1 SGDLS, CDR2 YYNGEE. There are 13 residues in the CDR3. Trimming removed 0 bases from V and 9 bases from J, with 10 bases in between. CDR3 DNA: TGTGCCAGCAGCGTAGGCCTGGACCCGCCCCAGCATTTT. It translates to CASSVGLDPPQHF.

This clonotype showed up many times. V gene TRBV7-2 combines with J gene TRBJ2-2; maybe TRBD2 (5 bases). V was shortened by 2 bases and J by 5 bases, with 9 bases between the two germline ends. CDR3 length: 14 residues. Germline V gene sequence: CDR1 SGHTA, CDR2 FQGNSA. This chain's CDR3 is CASSLSRDTGELFF. The CDR3 DNA reads as TGTGCCAGCAGCTTATCCCGGGATACCGGGGAGCTGTTTTTT.

A few counts support this clonotype. The chain links TRBV4-1 to TRBJ2-4, with D possibly matching TRBD1 (6 bases). The CDR3 extends over 16 amino acids. The germline V and J ends were trimmed by 1 base and 3 bases, with 13 bases remaining between them. Germline assignment: CDR1 MGHRA and CDR2 YSYEKL. The CDR3 region has the DNA TGCGCCAGCAGCCAAGGCCGACAGGCTAGCAAAAACATTCAGTACTTC. Residues: CASSQGRQASKNIQYF.

The sample holds many counts of this clonotype. The chain combines TRBV6-2 or TRBV6-3 with TRBJ2-1; D assignment may be TRBD1 or TRBD2 (6 bases each). CDR1 is MNHEY and CDR2 is SVGEGT in the germline V gene. The V end was cut by 3 bases, the J end by 7 bases, with 16 bases between. This CDR3 contains 15 residues. CDR3 in amino acids: CASSYVRGLWNEQFF. The CDR3 DNA follows: TGTGCCAGCAGTTATGTACGGGGGCTTTGGAATGAGCAGTTCTTC.

This clonotype was counted a few times. This rearrangement joins TRBV5-1 to TRBJ1-2; D is ambiguous. Germline CDR1 reads SGHRS; CDR2 reads YFSETQ. The ends were cut back, 0 bases at V and 1 base at J, with 16 bases in the middle. The CDR3 length is 17 residues. This CDR3 reads CASSLEAAEYSNYGYTF. CDR3 DNA sequence: TGCGCCAGCAGCTTGGAAGCAGCGGAATATAGTAACTATGGCTACACCTTC.

The chain links TRBV11-3 to TRBJ2-5; 12 nucleotides align to TRBD2. Germline assignment: CDR1 SGHNT and CDR2 YENEEA. The CDR3 runs 14 residues. Trimming cost V 5 bases and J 4 bases; bases outside gene matches: 2. The CDR3: CASSKTSGGETQYF. As DNA, the CDR3 is TGTGCCAGCAGCAAGACTAGCGGGGGAGAGACCCAGTACTTC. The full variable domain, completed using reference TRBV11-3 and TRBJ2-5, is EAGVVQSPRYKIIEKKQPVAFWCNPISGHNTLYWYLQNLGQGPELLIRYENEEAVDDSQLPKDRFSAERLKGVDSTLKIQPAELGDSAVYLCASSKTSGGETQYFGPGTRLLVL.

This clonotype was recorded a few times. The chain couples TRBV6-2 or TRBV6-3 to TRBJ2-2, with D uncertain. Germline-derived CDR1 and CDR2 are MNHEY and SVGEGT. The CDR3 loop spans 13 amino acids. Trimming shortened V by 7 bases and J by 1 base, and 7 bases separated the two germline ends. CDR3 sequence (DNA): TGTGCCAGCATTCCACAGAACACCGGGGAGCTGTTTTTT. Translated, it gives CASIPQNTGELFF.

This clonotype was seen repeatedly, ten times or more. The chain couples TRBV7-9 to TRBJ2-1, with TRBD1 matching 9 bases. Germline-derived CDR1 and CDR2 are SEHNR and FQNEAQ (reference sequence). The CDR3 runs to 14 residues. The trim removed 4 bases at V and 12 bases at J, leaving 10 bases unmatched. CDR3 coding DNA: TGTGCCAGCAGCTCCTGGGACAGGGAAGAAGGGCAGTTCTTC. This codes for CASSSWDREEGQFF.

This clonotype has just a few counts. The rearrangement joins TRBV12-3 or TRBV12-4 to TRBJ1-6; a possible D gene is TRBD1 (5 bases). Trimming stripped 3 bases from V and 14 bases from J, with 17 bases between. CDR3 length: 14 residues. The CDR3 is CASSLDRGGGTLHF. DNA for the CDR3: TGTGCCAGCAGTTTGGATAGGGGAGGTGGGACCCTCCACTTT.

V gene TRBV20-1 combines with J gene TRBJ1-4, with TRBD1 matching over 7 bases. Germline values: CDR1 DFQATT, CDR2 SNEGSKA (reference sequence). The V gene end was trimmed by 0 bases and the J gene end by 6 bases; junction bases not matched to a gene: 4. The CDR3 covers 14 residues. The CDR3 is CSARDGQDYEKLFF. CDR3 DNA: TGCAGTGCTAGAGACGGACAGGACTATGAAAAACTGTTTTTT.

This clonotype was observed a few times. This chain joins TRBV10-2 and TRBJ2-7; D uncertain. Germline values: CDR1 WSHSY, CDR2 SAAADI. V lost 4 bases to trimming and J lost 3 bases, with 7 bases between them. CDR3 length equals 12 residues. CDR3 residues: CASSVSLYEQYV. The CDR3 DNA reads TGCGCCAGCAGTGTTTCCCTCTACGAGCAGTACGTC.

There are many counts of this clonotype. The chain uses TRBV7-2 and TRBJ1-5; perhaps TRBD1 as D (6 bases). The germline CDR1 and CDR2 sequences are SGHTA and FQGNSA. V was clipped by 8 bases and J by 3 bases, with 8 bases between them. The CDR3 loop spans 12 amino acids. As DNA, the CDR3 is TGTGCCAGCCAGGGGTACAATCAGCCCCAGCATTTT. It codes for CASQGYNQPQHF.

The genes are TRBV6-5 and TRBJ1-2; D perhaps matches TRBD1 (6 bases). Trimming stripped 6 bases from V and 2 bases from J, with 13 bases between. CDR1 and CDR2 from the germline V gene are MNHEY and SVGAGI. This CDR3 contains 14 residues. The CDR3 sequence: CASSSGTKNYGYTF. The CDR3, as DNA: TGTGCCAGCAGCTCCGGGACAAAAAACTATGGCTACACCTTC.

The chain combines TRBV12-3 or TRBV12-4 with TRBJ2-1; possible D gene TRBD1, 7 bases. Trimming took off 5 bases at V and 4 bases at J, with 15 bases between the two ends. This CDR3 region has 15 residues. The CDR3 DNA is TGTGCCAGCAGTATTCAGGGGGGAGGTTACAATGAGCAGTTCTTC. Encoded protein: CASSIQGGGYNEQFF.